This entry lists 21 T cell receptor beta chains sequenced from one sample in a study of T cells in Graves' hyperthyroidism and ophthalmopathy. Amplification of TCR beta CDR3 regions used RNA as the template. HTBI primers were used for first-round RT-PCR of the TCR CDR3. TCRdb fed the multiplex PCR reads into MiXCR, producing one record per CDR3 protein. The sample records around 700,000 distinct CDR3 sequences, 30% to 40% being singletons. Input material: blood. These receptors originate from a woman aged 40 to 50 with Graves' hyperthyroidism.

This clonotype was seen ten or more times. This chain connects TRBV7-2 to TRBJ2-7; a weak D match, TRBD1 (7 bases). The length of the CDR3 is 15 residues. Trimming left V 2 bases short and J 5 bases short, with 16 bases between. CDR1 and CDR2 from the germline V gene are SGHTA and FQGNSA. The CDR3, as DNA: TGTGCCAGCAGCTTAAATACAGGGGAGGCACACGAGCAGTACTTC. Amino acids: CASSLNTGEAHEQYF.

Comment on this clonotype: This may be a read error, as it is one base from a much larger clone. This is likely a read error, given that the CDR3 carries no conserved phenylalanine or tryptophan at its end. The CDR3 spells CSVEGQGKTEAFV. CDR3 nucleotide sequence: TGCAGCGTTGAGGGACAGGGTAAGACTGAAGCTTTCGTT. The rearrangement links TRBV29-1 to TRBJ1-1; 9 nucleotides line up with TRBD1. In germline, CDR1 is SQVTM, CDR2 ANQGSEA. Germline trimming cut 3 bases from V and 5 bases from J; bases unmatched to any gene: 4. CDR3 length equals 13 residues.

The chain employs TRBV6-5 and TRBJ2-5; D remains ambiguous. V was clipped by 5 bases and J by 0 bases, with 7 bases between them. Germline V gene data show CDR1 as MNHEY and CDR2 as SVGAGI. The CDR3 length is 13 residues. The chain's CDR3 is CASSEWYQETQYF. The CDR3 nucleotides are TGTGCCAGCAGTGAATGGTACCAAGAGACCCAGTACTTC.

The chain combines TRBV25-1 with TRBJ1-1; weak D call: TRBD1 (5 bases). Germline V gene data show CDR1 as MGHDK and CDR2 as SYGVNS. This CDR3 has 13 residues. Trimming took 6 bases from V and 7 from J, leaving 15 bases between them. CDR3 protein: CASSARGGVEAFF. The CDR3 coding sequence is TGTGCCAGCAGCGCTCGCGGGGGGGTTGAAGCTTTCTTT.

This clonotype turned up a few times. The chain combines TRBV5-5 with TRBJ2-7, with D perhaps TRBD1 (6 bases). This CDR3 region has 15 residues. Germline CDR1 reads SGHKS; CDR2 reads YYEKEE (reference sequence). The germline V and J ends were trimmed by 4 bases and 2 bases, with 16 bases remaining between them. CDR3 in amino acids: CASSENWSGAYEQYF. The CDR3 nucleotides are TGTGCCAGCAGCGAAAATTGGTCAGGGGCCTACGAGCAGTACTTC.

On this clonotype itself: A much larger clonotype is one base distant, so this may be a read error. The chain employs TRBV11-2 and TRBJ1-2; D not resolved. CDR1 and CDR2 from the germline V gene are SGHAT and FQNNGV. This CDR3 has 13 amino acids. Written as DNA, the CDR3 is TGTGCCAGCAGCTACACTGGACGCTATGGCCACACCTTC. Translated, it gives CASSYTGRYGHTF.

This clonotype was recorded many times. The CDR3 reads CSVRRDRDTEAFF. The CDR3 bases are TGCAGCGTCCGTCGGGACAGGGACACTGAAGCTTTCTTT. The chain uses TRBV29-1 and TRBJ1-1; 9 bases map to TRBD1. The CDR3 is 13 residues long. Trimming took 6 bases from V and 3 from J; bases not matched to a gene: 5. Germline values: CDR1 SQVTM, CDR2 ANQGSEA.

This clonotype was recorded many times. The genes are TRBV29-1 and TRBJ2-5; a weak D match, TRBD2 (6 bases). This CDR3 contains 14 residues. V dropped 7 bases and J dropped 2 bases, with 17 bases sitting between them. The germline V gene has CDR1 SQVTM and CDR2 ANQGSEA. The DNA for the CDR3 is TGCAGCGCCTTCGGGGTTGCGGGACAAGAGACCCAGTACTTC. This sequence encodes CSAFGVAGQETQYF. Using reference TRBV29-1 and TRBJ2-5 for the parts outside the CDR3, the full variable domain is SAVISQKPSRDICQRGTSLTIQCQVDSQVTMMFWYRQQPGQSLTLIATANQGSEATYESGFVIDKFPISRPNLTFSTLTVSNMSPEDSSIYLCSAFGVAGQETQYFGPGTRLLVL.

In regard to this clonotype: One end of the junction varies from germline; a read error may be responsible. This sequence joins TRBV10-3 and TRBJ1-1, with D uncertain. Looked up from germline, CDR1 is ENHRY and CDR2 is SYGVKD. The CDR3 spans 15 residues. In DNA form, the CDR3 reads TGTGCCAGCAGTTACTCACCCGGGAGGGACACTGAAGCTTTCTTT. It is translated as CASSYSPGRDTEAFF.

CDR3 DNA sequence: TGTGCCAGTACTCCCTCAAGCCGGACAGTAAGGGCCGAGCAGTACTTC. It encodes CASTPSSRTVRAEQYF. The rearrangement links TRBV19 to TRBJ2-7, with D possibly being TRBD1 (6 bases). The CDR3 runs 16 residues. Trimming took off 7 bases at V and 6 bases at J, with 25 bases between the two ends. From germline, CDR1 is LNHDA and CDR2 SQIVND (reference sequence).

This clonotype has more than one count but fewer than ten. The chain carries TRBV7-2 and TRBJ2-7, with TRBD1 matching 7 bases. The germline V gene has CDR1 SGHTA and CDR2 FQGNSA. The CDR3 has 14 amino acids. With V trimmed by 5 bases and J by 5 bases, 9 bases remained unmatched. CDR3 protein: CASSRGPGTDEQYF. The CDR3 DNA is TGTGCCAGCAGCAGGGGCCCCGGGACAGACGAGCAGTACTTC.

This sequence joins TRBV25-1 and TRBJ1-2; D is uncertain. The germline gives CDR1 MGHDK, CDR2 SYGVNS. The CDR3 length is 12 residues. Between the trimmed V and J ends, which lost 8 bases and 5 bases, there was a span of 12 bases. CDR3 coding DNA: TGTGCCAGCGTTGGAGAAGGATATGGCTACACCTTC. This codes for CASVGEGYGYTF.

The table lists this clonotype with a few counts. The rearrangement joins TRBV6-5 to TRBJ2-5, with a tentative D call TRBD2 (5 bases). Germline CDR1 reads MNHEY; CDR2 reads SVGAGI. Trimming cost V 4 bases and J 5 bases, with 17 bases left between them. CDR3 length: 15 residues. The CDR3 spells CASSSPDSLTETQYF. The CDR3 DNA reads as TGTGCCAGCAGTTCCCCGGACTCCCTGACGGAGACCCAGTACTTC.

The gene calls are TRBV19 and TRBJ2-5; 8 nucleotides match TRBD2. There are 16 residues in the CDR3. CDR1 is LNHDA and CDR2 is SQIVND in the germline V gene (reference sequence). The junction had 13 bases not matched to a gene; V was cut back by 9 bases and J by 1 base. The DNA of the CDR3 is TGTGCCAGCAGCAGGAGACTAGCGCGGACCCAAGAGACCCAGTACTTC. It encodes CASSRRLARTQETQYF.

V is TRBV10-3 and J is TRBJ2-2, with TRBD1 matching 8 bases. Germline trimming cut 4 bases from V and 7 bases from J; bases unmatched to any gene: 5. There are 14 residues in the CDR3. Germline values: CDR1 ENHRY, CDR2 SYGVKD. DNA of the CDR3: TGTGCCATCAGTGGGACGGACAGGGACGGGGAGCTGTTTTTT. Translation: CAISGTDRDGELFF.

This clonotype has a count of ten or more. The genes are TRBV7-3 and TRBJ1-1; D gene unclear. V lost 3 bases, J lost 3 bases, and 11 bases lay in between. CDR1 SGHTA and CDR2 FQGTGA come from the germline V gene. This CDR3 is built from 14 residues. CDR3 sequence (DNA): TGTGCCAGCAGCTTGGTATGGGAGTACACTGAAGCTTTCTTT. Residues: CASSLVWEYTEAFF.

V gene TRBV15 combines with J gene TRBJ1-1; D is undetermined. Germline values: CDR1 LNHNV, CDR2 YYDKDF (reference sequence). The CDR3 extends over 13 amino acids. With 5 bases removed from V and 3 bases from J, the gap between germline ends came to 10 bases. The CDR3 DNA is TGTGCCACCAGCCCCTGGGCGGACACTGAAGCTTTCTTT. Translated, it gives CATSPWADTEAFF.

With regard to this clonotype: Germline is not matched at one junction end, which may reflect a read error. The chain employs TRBV29-1 and TRBJ2-7; TRBD2 matches 8 bases. Germline values: CDR1 SQVTM, CDR2 ANQGSEA. There are 15 residues in the CDR3. The CDR3 bases are TGTGCCAGCAACATTGGCGGGGGGCGTCACAATGAGCAGTACTTC. This codes for CASNIGGGRHNEQYF.

The gene calls are TRBV19 and TRBJ1-2; 10 bases align to TRBD1. The CDR3 length is 14 residues. Germline V gene data show CDR1 as LNHDA and CDR2 as SQIVND (reference sequence). With 6 bases clipped from V and 6 bases from J, the junction kept 7 bases outside the gene matches. The DNA for the CDR3 is TGTGCCAGTAGGAAGGGACAGGGGTTTGATGGCTACACCTTC. Protein: CASRKGQGFDGYTF.

This chain links TRBV25-1 with TRBJ1-3; D is unresolved. Germline CDR1 reads MGHDK; CDR2 reads SYGVNS. The CDR3 consists of 12 residues. V shed 7 bases and J shed 4 bases, with 8 bases lying between them. The CDR3 loop reads CASIVNGNTIYF. CDR3 coding DNA: TGTGCCAGCATTGTAAACGGAAACACCATATATTTT.

This clonotype appeared once. This may be a read error, as it is one base from a much larger clone. The V and J genes are TRBV19 and TRBJ2-7; no reliable D call. Trimming took off 0 bases at V and 5 bases at J, with 11 bases between the two ends. This CDR3 has 14 amino acids. The germline gives CDR1 LNHDA, CDR2 SQIVND (reference sequence). The CDR3 is CASSIDRYRDEQYF. The CDR3 region has the DNA TGTGCCAGTAGTATAGACAGGTATCGAGACGAGCAGTACTTC.